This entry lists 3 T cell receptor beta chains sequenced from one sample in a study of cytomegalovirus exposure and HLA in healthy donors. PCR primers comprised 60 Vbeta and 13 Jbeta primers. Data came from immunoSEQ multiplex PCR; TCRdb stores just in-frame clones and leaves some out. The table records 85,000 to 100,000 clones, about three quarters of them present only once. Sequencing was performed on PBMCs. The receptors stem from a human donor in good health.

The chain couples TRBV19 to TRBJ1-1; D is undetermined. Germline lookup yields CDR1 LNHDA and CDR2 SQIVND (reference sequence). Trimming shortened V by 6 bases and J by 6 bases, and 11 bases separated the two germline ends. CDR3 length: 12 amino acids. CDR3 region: CASRHPRAEAFF. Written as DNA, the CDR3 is TGTGCCAGTAGGCACCCGAGGGCTGAAGCTTTCTTT.

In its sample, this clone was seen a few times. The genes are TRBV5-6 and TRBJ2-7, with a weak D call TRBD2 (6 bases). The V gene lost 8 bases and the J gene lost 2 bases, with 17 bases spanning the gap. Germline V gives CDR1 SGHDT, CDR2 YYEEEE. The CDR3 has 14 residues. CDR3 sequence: CASTLSGDPYEQYF. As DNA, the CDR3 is TGTGCCAGTACCCTTAGCGGAGATCCCTACGAGCAGTACTTC.

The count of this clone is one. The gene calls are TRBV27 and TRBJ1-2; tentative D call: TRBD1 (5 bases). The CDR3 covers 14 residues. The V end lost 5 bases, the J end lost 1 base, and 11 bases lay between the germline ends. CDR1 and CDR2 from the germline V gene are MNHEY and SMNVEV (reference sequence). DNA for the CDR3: TGTGCCAGCAGTGCCCGACAGAGTAACTATGGCTACACCTTC. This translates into CASSARQSNYGYTF.